These 28 T cell receptor beta chains originate from one sample sequenced in a study of human T cells and chemical hapten exposure. Time point denoted: pre-sensitization, week 0. Treatment reported: therapeutic diphenylcyclopropenone sensitization with weekly scalp DPC. Each CDR3 protein gets one entry after TCRdb re-called the RACE reads with MiXCR. The data contain about 120,000 distinct CDR3 sequences, approximately 13% of them seen just once; the ten biggest clones take up roughly 3.1%. The sequenced sample was whole blood, obtained in connection with sensitization to the hapten diphenylcyclopropenone (DPC). The source is a woman aged 18-30 years with alopecia areata. Some clones in this sample may be carry-over from other donors' samples.

This clonotype was seen repeatedly, ten times or more. V usage is TRBV7-3 and J usage is TRBJ1-1, with a weak D call TRBD1 (6 bases). The ends were cut back, 2 bases at V and 10 bases at J, with 11 bases in the middle. CDR3 length: 12 amino acids. The germline gives CDR1 SGHTA, CDR2 FQGTGA. The DNA of the CDR3 is TGTGCCAGCAGCTTATCAACAGGGAGAGCTTTCTTT. This sequence encodes CASSLSTGRAFF.

CDR3 residues: CASSSARLNTGELFF. Written as DNA, the CDR3 is TGTGCCAGCAGCTCGGCCCGGCTGAACACCGGGGAGCTGTTTTTT. This chain joins TRBV7-2 and TRBJ2-2, with D unclear. The CDR3 sequence is 15 residues long. Germline CDR1 SGHTA, CDR2 FQGNSA. V was clipped by 4 bases and J by 1 base, with 10 bases between them.

This clonotype appeared a few times. The J gene is TRBJ2-5, the V gene TRBV25-1; the D is unclear. Deletions cut 4 bases from V and 0 bases from J, with 3 bases between. The CDR3 is 12 amino acids. CDR1 and CDR2 from the germline V gene are MGHDK and SYGVNS. The CDR3 nucleotides are TGTGCCAGCAGTGGGTACCAAGAGACCCAGTACTTC. Protein: CASSGYQETQYF.

The CDR3: CASSSLSGRVNTEAFF. CDR3 nucleotide sequence: TGTGCCAGCAGCTCCCTATCAGGCAGGGTGAACACTGAAGCTTTCTTT. V is TRBV7-3 and J is TRBJ1-1; possibly TRBD1 for D (5 bases). V lost 4 bases and J lost 0, with 15 bases in between. The CDR3 is 16 amino acids. In germline, CDR1 is SGHTA, CDR2 FQGTGA.

V usage is TRBV27 and J usage is TRBJ1-2; 9 positions agree with TRBD1. The CDR3 is 15 amino acids. V lost 5 bases to trimming and J lost 4 bases; unmatched junction nucleotides: 8. CDR1 is MNHEY, CDR2 SMNVEV, per germline (reference sequence). The CDR3 is CASSPGQGLGYGYTF. The CDR3 coding sequence is TGTGCCAGCAGTCCCGGACAGGGGTTAGGCTATGGCTACACCTTC.

Many counts were recorded for this clonotype. The V call is TRBV29-1, the J call TRBJ1-1; D call uncertain. The CDR3 contains 11 residues. The ends were cut back, 4 bases at V and 1 base at J, with 4 bases in the middle. CDR1 is SQVTM and CDR2 is ANQGSEA in the germline V gene. The CDR3 DNA reads as TGCAGCGTTGCTAGGAACACTGAAGCTTTCTTT. Residues: CSVARNTEAFF.

V usage is TRBV29-1 and J usage is TRBJ2-1; D might be TRBD1 (6 bases). CDR3 length: 12 residues. V gave up 7 bases and J gave up 13 bases, with 20 bases separating them. Per the germline V gene, CDR1 is SQVTM and CDR2 is ANQGSEA. In DNA, the CDR3 is TGCAGCGCTATCCCGGGACAAGGGGTACAGTTCTTC. It codes for CSAIPGQGVQFF.

This clonotype was seen a handful of times. The chain is built from TRBV15 and TRBJ1-4, with D unclear. V shed 5 bases and J shed 5 bases, with 18 bases lying between them. Germline assignment: CDR1 LNHNV and CDR2 YYDKDF (reference sequence). The length of the CDR3 is 16 residues. The CDR3 DNA is TGTGCCACCAGCGGGCAACTACGGGTTAGGAATGAAAAACTGTTTTTT. This encodes CATSGQLRVRNEKLFF.

This clonotype was counted many times. The rearrangement links TRBV20-1 to TRBJ1-2, with D maybe TRBD1 (5 bases). Trimming removed 6 bases from V and 0 bases from J, with 11 bases in between. The CDR3 sequence is 13 residues long. Germline assignment: CDR1 DFQATT and CDR2 SNEGSKA (reference sequence). The CDR3 DNA follows: TGCAGTGCCAAGACAGCCGCTAACTATGGCTACACCTTC. Translation: CSAKTAANYGYTF.

This clonotype has a handful of counts. The chain's CDR3 is CSARDPQASYSNQPQHF. The CDR3 bases are TGCAGTGCTAGAGATCCTCAGGCCAGTTATAGCAATCAGCCCCAGCATTTT. J is TRBJ1-5 and V is TRBV20-1; no clear D gene. V lost 0 bases and J lost 0, with 15 bases in between. CDR3 size: 17 residues. The germline V gene encodes CDR1 DFQATT and CDR2 SNEGSKA (reference sequence).

This clonotype was counted between two and nine times. This chain links TRBV5-1 with TRBJ2-2; 10 nucleotides match TRBD2. CDR3 length equals 15 residues. Germline loops: CDR1 SGHRS, CDR2 YFSETQ. V gave up 3 bases and J gave up 4 bases; unmatched junction bases: 3. CDR3 region: CASSSSGGGTGELFF. The CDR3 DNA sequence: TGCGCCAGCAGCTCTAGCGGGGGAGGCACCGGGGAGCTGTTTTTT.

The chain couples TRBV28 to TRBJ1-5, with TRBD1 identical over 7 bases. This CDR3 region has 16 residues. Per the germline V gene, CDR1 is MDHEN and CDR2 is SYDVKM. V was pared by 4 bases and J by 6 bases, with 12 bases of the junction left unmatched. CDR3 sequence (DNA): TGTGCCAGCAGTTCGGATAAGGGGGCGCGGGGTCAGCCCCAGCATTTT. It yields the protein CASSSDKGARGQPQHF. Filled out from reference TRBV28 and TRBJ1-5, the complete variable domain reads DVKVTQSSRYLVKRTGEKVFLECVQDMDHENMFWYRQDPGLGLRLIYFSYDVKMKEKGDIPEGYSVSREKKERFSLILESASTNQTSMYLCASSSDKGARGQPQHFGDGTRLSIL.

This clonotype was counted at least ten times. This chain uses TRBV6-5 with TRBJ2-7, with 10 bases aligning to TRBD1. Germline CDR1 and CDR2: MNHEY and SVGAGI. The CDR3 is 14 amino acids. Trimming took 3 bases from V and 2 from J; bases not matched to a gene: 1. The CDR3 bases are TGTGCCAGCAGTTATGACAGGGGGCCCTACGAGCAGTACTTC. It codes for CASSYDRGPYEQYF.

Only a few counts were recorded for this clonotype. V usage is TRBV6-4 and J usage is TRBJ1-1; TRBD1 might be the D (5 bases). Trimming left V 3 bases short and J 1 base short, with 6 bases between. Germline V lookup: CDR1 MRHNA, CDR2 SNTAGT. The CDR3 is 13 amino acids. CDR3 DNA: TGTGCCAGCAGTGAAACAGGGAACACTGAAGCTTTCTTT. Protein: CASSETGNTEAFF.

There are a few counts of this clonotype. The chain is built from TRBV11-2 and TRBJ2-1; 11 nucleotides align to TRBD2. The germline V gene has CDR1 SGHAT and CDR2 FQNNGV. V lost 0 bases to trimming and J lost 5 bases; unmatched junction nucleotides: 6. There are 17 residues in the CDR3. The CDR3 here is CASSLDSLAGVHNEQFF. The CDR3 coding sequence is TGTGCCAGCAGCTTAGACTCACTAGCGGGGGTACACAATGAGCAGTTCTTC. Together with reference TRBV11-2 and TRBJ2-1, the CDR3 gives the full variable domain: EAGVAQSPRYKIIEKRQSVAFWCNPISGHATLYWYQQILGQGPKLLIQFQNNGVVDDSQLPKDRFSAERLKGVDSTLKIQPAKLEDSAVYLCASSLDSLAGVHNEQFFGPGTRLTVL.

This clonotype was recorded a few times. This sequence joins TRBV5-1 and TRBJ2-5; 8 bases agree with TRBD1. The length of the CDR3 is 14 residues. Germline V gives CDR1 SGHRS, CDR2 YFSETQ. The junction had 11 bases not matched to a gene; V was cut back by 9 bases and J by 4 bases. The DNA of the CDR3 is TGCGCCACCCAGCTTGGAACAGGGGGAGAGACCCAGTACTTC. Encoded protein: CATQLGTGGETQYF. Combining the CDR3 with reference TRBV5-1 and TRBJ2-5 gives the whole variable domain KAGVTQTPRYLIKTRGQQVTLSCSPISGHRSVSWYQQTPGQGLQFLFEYFSETQRNKGNFPGRFSGRQFSNSRSEMNVSTLELGDSALYLCATQLGTGGETQYFGPGTRLLVL.

This clonotype was counted ten times or more. The chain links TRBV6-5 to TRBJ1-6; D not certain. There are 15 residues in the CDR3. V was trimmed by 8 bases and J by 3 bases, leaving 14 bases between them. Looked up from germline, CDR1 is MNHEY and CDR2 is SVGAGI. The chain's CDR3 is CASYPRRSYNSPLHF. In nucleotides, the CDR3 is TGTGCCAGCTACCCCCGGCGGAGCTATAATTCACCCCTCCACTTT.

A few counts support this clonotype. The gene calls are TRBV20-1 and TRBJ2-5; 7 bases line up with TRBD1. Per the germline V gene, CDR1 is DFQATT and CDR2 is SNEGSKA (reference sequence). The CDR3 runs 14 residues. V shed 6 bases and J 2 bases; nucleotides not matched to a gene: 9. Written as DNA, the CDR3 is TGCAGTGCGAGTCAAGGGACAGCACAAGAGACCCAGTACTTC. This sequence encodes CSASQGTAQETQYF.

This clonotype came up many times. The chain couples TRBV4-3 to TRBJ2-5; D call uncertain. CDR1 and CDR2 from the germline V gene are LGHNA and YSLEER. This CDR3 is built from 13 residues. Trimming pared 0 bases from V and 1 base from J, leaving 3 bases between. Here the CDR3 reads CASSQDSQETQYF. CDR3 coding DNA: TGCGCCAGCAGCCAAGACAGCCAAGAGACCCAGTACTTC.

This clonotype occurred a few times. The chain employs TRBV20-1 and TRBJ2-3; 11 nucleotides align to TRBD2. In germline, CDR1 is DFQATT, CDR2 SNEGSKA (reference sequence). The CDR3 totals 17 residues. V trimming: 0 bases; J trimming: 3 bases; junction bases outside the gene matches: 8. The chain's CDR3 is CSARDHLSGGDTDTQYF. The CDR3 coding sequence is TGCAGTGCTAGAGATCACCTTAGCGGGGGGGATACAGATACGCAGTATTTT.

This clonotype has ten or more counts. The V and J genes are TRBV29-1 and TRBJ1-5; D ambiguous. The V end was cut by 4 bases, the J end by 0 bases, with 10 bases between. CDR3 length: 14 residues. Germline CDR1 is SQVTM and CDR2 is ANQGSEA. CDR3 DNA: TGCAGCGTTGGAAGTGAAGATAGCAATCAGCCCCAGCATTTT. Protein sequence: CSVGSEDSNQPQHF.

The sample holds a few counts of this clonotype. The chain uses TRBV2 and TRBJ1-2; D gene unclear. There are 14 residues in the CDR3. V was pared by 3 bases and J by 0 bases, with 8 bases between. Germline V gene lookup returns CDR1 SNHLY and CDR2 FYNNEI. In nucleotides, the CDR3 is TGTGCCAGCAGTGATTCGACGGCTAACTATGGCTACACCTTC. It codes for CASSDSTANYGYTF.

This chain connects TRBV5-4 to TRBJ2-1; 7 bases align to TRBD1. CDR1 and CDR2 from the germline V gene are SGHNT and YYREEE (reference sequence). The CDR3 loop spans 14 amino acids. The trim removed 0 bases at V and 7 bases at J, leaving 4 bases unmatched. The CDR3 protein is CASSLGQGKNEQFF. CDR3 bases: TGTGCCAGCAGCTTGGGACAGGGAAAGAATGAGCAGTTCTTC.

The CDR3 sequence is CASTFTTGELFF. The DNA for the CDR3 is TGTGCCAGCACCTTCACCACCGGGGAGCTGTTTTTT. The chain recombines TRBV6-1 with TRBJ2-2; D is unclear. V lost 7 bases, J lost 4 bases, and 7 bases lay in between. CDR1 and CDR2 from the germline V gene are MNHNS and SASEGT. This CDR3 has 12 residues.

This clonotype has just a few counts. The genes are TRBV3-1 and TRBJ1-5, with D hard to call. Deletions cut 2 bases from V and 1 base from J, with 12 bases between. This CDR3 contains 16 residues. The germline V gene encodes CDR1 LGHDT and CDR2 YNNKEL (reference sequence). This chain's CDR3 is CASSQSHRRSNQPQHF. The DNA of the CDR3 is TGTGCCAGCAGCCAATCCCACAGACGCAGCAATCAGCCCCAGCATTTT.

This clonotype was recorded only once. The genes are TRBV7-8 and TRBJ2-3; 12 bases map to TRBD2. This CDR3 contains 18 residues. V trimming: 6 bases; J trimming: 6 bases; junction bases outside the gene matches: 16. CDR1 is SGHVS and CDR2 is FQNEAQ in the germline V gene. Written as DNA, the CDR3 is TGTGCCAGCAGTATGCCTAGCGGGGGGGCCACCTCAACGGATACGCAGTATTTT. Amino acid sequence: CASSMPSGGATSTDTQYF. Looking up the rest from reference TRBV7-8 and TRBJ2-3 gives the full variable domain: GAGVSQSPRYKVAKRGQDVALRCDPISGHVSLFWYQQALGQGPEFLTYFQNEAQLDKSGLPSDRFFAERPEGSVSTLKIQRTQQEDSAVYLCASSMPSGGATSTDTQYFGPGTRLTVL.

This clonotype was found a few times. CDR3 protein: CASSLESGIGEAFF. As DNA, the CDR3 is TGTGCCAGCAGCTTAGAATCTGGAATAGGTGAAGCTTTCTTT. V is TRBV11-2 and J is TRBJ1-1; the D is unclear. Germline V gene lookup returns CDR1 SGHAT and CDR2 FQNNGV. The CDR3 runs 14 residues. V shed 0 bases and J shed 7 bases, with 12 bases lying between them.

The chain couples TRBV7-8 to TRBJ1-1; tentatively, D is TRBD1 (5 bases). The germline CDR1 and CDR2 sequences are SGHVS and FQNEAQ. The length of the CDR3 is 14 residues. V was clipped by 5 bases and J by 4 bases, with 14 bases between them. CDR3 protein: CASSPPDQGTEAFF. CDR3 nucleotides: TGTGCCAGCAGCCCCCCCGACCAGGGCACTGAAGCTTTCTTT.